This T cell receptor (beta chain) was found in a study of blood T cell repertoires in COVID-19. For the study at large: Sources were T cells, B-cell-depleted T cells, or PBMCs; the material itself was cDNA or gDNA.

In the original workflow: Amplification of reference gene primers was used by the study to estimate nucleated cell counts. The protocol was immunoSEQ multiplex PCR, while the TCRdb copy is restricted to in-frame clones and leaves out a portion. The D gene and trimming were derived from the DNA, and the V and J assignments and clone size from that table. The profile shows about 260,000 clones, about 85% of them singletons. Deletions cut 2 bases from V and 6 bases from J, with 8 bases between. Germline CDR1 and CDR2: SGHTA and FQGTGA. The CDR3 loop spans 12 amino acids. Sequenced sample: peripheral blood. This receptor was taken from a man aged 55 to 70 with acute or convalescent COVID-19. V usage is TRBV7-3 and J usage is TRBJ2-7; possible D gene TRBD2, 6 bases. The CDR3 loop is CASSLGGAEQYF. The DNA of the CDR3 is TGTGCCAGCAGCTTAGGAGGGGCCGAGCAGTACTTC.